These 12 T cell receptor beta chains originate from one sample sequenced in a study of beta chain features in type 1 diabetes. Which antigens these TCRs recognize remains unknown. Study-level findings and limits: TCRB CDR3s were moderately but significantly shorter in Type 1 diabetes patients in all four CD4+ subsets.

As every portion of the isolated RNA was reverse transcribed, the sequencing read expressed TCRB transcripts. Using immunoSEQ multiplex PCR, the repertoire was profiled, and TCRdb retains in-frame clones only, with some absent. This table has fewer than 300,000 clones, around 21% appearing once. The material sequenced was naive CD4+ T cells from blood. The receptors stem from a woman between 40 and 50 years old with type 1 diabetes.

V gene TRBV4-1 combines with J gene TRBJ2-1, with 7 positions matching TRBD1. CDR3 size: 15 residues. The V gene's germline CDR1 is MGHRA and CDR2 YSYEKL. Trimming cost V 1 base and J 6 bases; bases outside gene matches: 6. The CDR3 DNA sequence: TGCGCCAGCAGCCAAGCTTACAGGGACAGCAATGAGCAGTTCTTC. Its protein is CASSQAYRDSNEQFF.

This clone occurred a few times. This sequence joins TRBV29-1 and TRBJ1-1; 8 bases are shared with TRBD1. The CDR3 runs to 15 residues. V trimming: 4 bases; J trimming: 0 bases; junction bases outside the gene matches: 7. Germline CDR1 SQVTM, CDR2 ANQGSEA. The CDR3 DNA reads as TGCAGCGTTGGCCCGGGACAGGCCATGAACACTGAAGCTTTCTTT. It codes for CSVGPGQAMNTEAFF.

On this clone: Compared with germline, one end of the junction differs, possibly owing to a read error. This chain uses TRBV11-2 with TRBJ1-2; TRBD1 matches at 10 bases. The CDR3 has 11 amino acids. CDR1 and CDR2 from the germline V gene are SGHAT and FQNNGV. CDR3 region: CASSFGTGVLF. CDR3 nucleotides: TGTGCCAGCAGCTTCGGGACAGGGGTACTCTTC.

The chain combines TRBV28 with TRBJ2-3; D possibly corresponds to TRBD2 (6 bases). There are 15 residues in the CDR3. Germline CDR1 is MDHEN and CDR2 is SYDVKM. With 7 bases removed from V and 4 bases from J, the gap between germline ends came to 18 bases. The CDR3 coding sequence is TGTGCCAGCAACTATTTTAGCGGCGCACCAGATACGCAGTATTTT. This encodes CASNYFSGAPDTQYF.

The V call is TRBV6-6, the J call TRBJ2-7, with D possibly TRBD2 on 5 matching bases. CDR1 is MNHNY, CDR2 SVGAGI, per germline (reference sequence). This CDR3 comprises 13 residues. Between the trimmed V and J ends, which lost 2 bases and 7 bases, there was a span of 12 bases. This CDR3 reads CASSYPPGVEQYF. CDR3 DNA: TGTGCCAGCAGTTACCCCCCCGGGGTTGAGCAGTACTTC.

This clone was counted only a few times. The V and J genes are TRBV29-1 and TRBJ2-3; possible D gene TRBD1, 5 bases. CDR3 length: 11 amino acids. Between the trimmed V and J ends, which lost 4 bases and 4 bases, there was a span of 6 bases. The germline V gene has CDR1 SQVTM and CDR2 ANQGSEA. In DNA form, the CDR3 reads TGCAGCGTTGTAGGGGCAGATACGCAGTATTTT. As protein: CSVVGADTQYF.

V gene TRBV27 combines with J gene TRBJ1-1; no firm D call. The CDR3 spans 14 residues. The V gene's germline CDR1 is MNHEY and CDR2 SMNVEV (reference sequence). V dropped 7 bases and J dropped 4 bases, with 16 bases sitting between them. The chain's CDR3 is CASISGLPFTEAFF. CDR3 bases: TGTGCCAGCATCTCAGGTTTGCCCTTCACTGAAGCTTTCTTT.

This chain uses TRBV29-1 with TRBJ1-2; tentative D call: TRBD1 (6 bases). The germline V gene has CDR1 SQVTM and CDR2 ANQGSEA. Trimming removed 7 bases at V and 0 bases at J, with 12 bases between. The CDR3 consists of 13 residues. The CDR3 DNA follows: TGCAGCGGACGGGACACAACTAACTATGGCTACACCTTC. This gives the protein CSGRDTTNYGYTF.

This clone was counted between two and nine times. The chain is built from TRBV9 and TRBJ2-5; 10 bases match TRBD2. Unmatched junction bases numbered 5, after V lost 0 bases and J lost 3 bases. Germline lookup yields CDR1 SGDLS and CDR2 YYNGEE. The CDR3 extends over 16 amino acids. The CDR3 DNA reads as TGTGCCAGCAGCGTAGGAACTAGCGGGGATGAAGAGACCCAGTACTTC. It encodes CASSVGTSGDEETQYF. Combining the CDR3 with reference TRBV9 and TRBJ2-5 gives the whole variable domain DSGVTQTPKHLITATGQRVTLRCSPRSGDLSVYWYQQSLDQGLQFLIQYYNGEERAKGNILERFSAQQFPDLHSELNLSSLELGDSALYFCASSVGTSGDEETQYFGPGTRLLVL.

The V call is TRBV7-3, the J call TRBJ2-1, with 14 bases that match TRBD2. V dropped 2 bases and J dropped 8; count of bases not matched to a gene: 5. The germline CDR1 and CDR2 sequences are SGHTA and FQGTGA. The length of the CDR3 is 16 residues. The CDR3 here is CASSLEGLAGVDEQFF. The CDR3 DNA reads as TGTGCCAGCAGCTTAGAGGGACTAGCGGGAGTGGATGAGCAGTTCTTC.

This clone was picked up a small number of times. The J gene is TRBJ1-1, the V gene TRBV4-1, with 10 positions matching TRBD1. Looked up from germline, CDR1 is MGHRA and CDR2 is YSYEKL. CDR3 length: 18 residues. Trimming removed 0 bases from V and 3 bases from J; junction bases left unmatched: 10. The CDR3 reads CASSQEGGQGGRDTEAFF. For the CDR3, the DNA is TGCGCCAGCAGCCAAGAAGGAGGACAGGGGGGCCGGGACACTGAAGCTTTCTTT.

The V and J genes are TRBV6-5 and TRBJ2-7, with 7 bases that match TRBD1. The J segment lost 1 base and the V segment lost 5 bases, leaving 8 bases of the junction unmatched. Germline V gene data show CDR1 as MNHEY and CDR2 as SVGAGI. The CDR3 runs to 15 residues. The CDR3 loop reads CASSPYRGESYEQYF. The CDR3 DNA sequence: TGTGCCAGCAGTCCCTACAGGGGAGAGTCCTACGAGCAGTACTTC.